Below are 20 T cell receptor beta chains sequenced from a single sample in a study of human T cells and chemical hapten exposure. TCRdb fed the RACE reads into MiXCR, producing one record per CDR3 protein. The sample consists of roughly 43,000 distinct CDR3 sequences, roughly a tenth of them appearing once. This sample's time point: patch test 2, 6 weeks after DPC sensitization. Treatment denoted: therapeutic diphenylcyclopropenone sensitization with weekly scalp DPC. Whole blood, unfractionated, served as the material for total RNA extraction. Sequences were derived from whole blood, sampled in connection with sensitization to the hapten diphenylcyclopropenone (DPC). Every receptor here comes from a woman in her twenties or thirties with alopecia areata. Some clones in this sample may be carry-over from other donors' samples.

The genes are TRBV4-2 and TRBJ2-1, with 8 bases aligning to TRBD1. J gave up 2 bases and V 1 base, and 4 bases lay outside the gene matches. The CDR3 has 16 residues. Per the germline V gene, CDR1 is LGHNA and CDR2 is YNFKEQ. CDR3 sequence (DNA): TGTGCCAGCAGCCAAGGTGACAGGGGTCCCTACAATGAGCAGTTCTTC. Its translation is CASSQGDRGPYNEQFF.

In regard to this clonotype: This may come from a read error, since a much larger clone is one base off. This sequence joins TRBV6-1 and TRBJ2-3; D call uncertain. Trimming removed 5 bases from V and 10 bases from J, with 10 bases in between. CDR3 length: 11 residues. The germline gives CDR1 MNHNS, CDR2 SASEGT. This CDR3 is CASSCFQPQYF. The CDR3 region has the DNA TGTGCCAGCAGTTGCTTTCAGCCGCAGTATTTT.

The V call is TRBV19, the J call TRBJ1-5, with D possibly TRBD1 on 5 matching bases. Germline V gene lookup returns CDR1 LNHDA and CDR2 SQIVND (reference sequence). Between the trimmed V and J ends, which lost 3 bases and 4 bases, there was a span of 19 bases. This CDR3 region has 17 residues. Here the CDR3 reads CASSIPTSGLGNQPQHF. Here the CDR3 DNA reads TGTGCCAGTAGTATCCCGACGTCGGGGCTTGGAAATCAGCCCCAGCATTTT.

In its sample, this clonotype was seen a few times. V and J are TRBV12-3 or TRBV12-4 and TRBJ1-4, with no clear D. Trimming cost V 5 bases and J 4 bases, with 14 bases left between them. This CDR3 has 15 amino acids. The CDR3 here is CASSRQRRDNEKLFF. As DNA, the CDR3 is TGTGCCAGCAGTCGCCAAAGGAGGGATAATGAAAAACTGTTTTTT.

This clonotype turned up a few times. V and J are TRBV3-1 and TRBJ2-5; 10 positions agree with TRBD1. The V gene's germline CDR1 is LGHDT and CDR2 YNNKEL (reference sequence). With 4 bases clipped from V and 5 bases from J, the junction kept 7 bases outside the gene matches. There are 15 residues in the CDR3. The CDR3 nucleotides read TGTGCCAGCAGCCGAGAGACAGGGGGCATGGAGACCCAGTACTTC. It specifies CASSRETGGMETQYF.

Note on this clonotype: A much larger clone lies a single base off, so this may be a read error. In DNA, the CDR3 is TGCGCCAGCAGCTTGGATCCATACAGTGGGCAGTTCTTC. Amino acids: CASSLDPYSGQFF. The gene calls are TRBV5-1 and TRBJ2-1; D not certain. Germline lookup yields CDR1 SGHRS and CDR2 YFSETQ. The V end lost 0 bases, the J end lost 12 bases, and 13 bases lay between the germline ends. CDR3 length: 13 residues. The full variable domain, with the rest looked up from reference TRBV5-1 and TRBJ2-1, is KAGVTQTPRYLIKTRGQQVTLSCSPISGHRSVSWYQQTPGQGLQFLFEYFSETQRNKGNFPGRFSGRQFSNSRSEMNVSTLELGDSALYLCASSLDPYSGQFFGPGTRLTVL.

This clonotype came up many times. The CDR3 bases are TGTGCCAGCAGCCCCCAACCCATCCATCCTGAAGCTTTCTTT. Its translation: CASSPQPIHPEAFF. The chain couples TRBV12-3 or TRBV12-4 to TRBJ1-1; D not resolved. The CDR3 has 14 residues. Trimming left V 6 bases short and J 6 bases short, with 17 bases between.

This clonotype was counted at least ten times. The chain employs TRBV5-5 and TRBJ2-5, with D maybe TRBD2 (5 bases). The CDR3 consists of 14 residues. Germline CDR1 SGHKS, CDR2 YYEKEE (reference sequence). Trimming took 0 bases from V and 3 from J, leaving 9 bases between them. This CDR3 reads CASSLGGMKETQYF. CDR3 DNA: TGTGCCAGCAGCTTGGGAGGGATGAAAGAGACCCAGTACTTC.

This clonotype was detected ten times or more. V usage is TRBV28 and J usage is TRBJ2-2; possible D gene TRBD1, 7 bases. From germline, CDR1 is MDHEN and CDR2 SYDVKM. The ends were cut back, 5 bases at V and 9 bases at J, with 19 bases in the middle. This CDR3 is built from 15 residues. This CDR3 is CASSPGGGVSWELFF. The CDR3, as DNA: TGTGCCAGCAGTCCTGGAGGGGGCGTGTCTTGGGAGCTGTTTTTT.

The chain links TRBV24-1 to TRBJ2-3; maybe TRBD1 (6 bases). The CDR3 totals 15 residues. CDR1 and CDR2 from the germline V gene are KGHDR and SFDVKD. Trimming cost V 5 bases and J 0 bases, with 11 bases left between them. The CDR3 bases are TGTGCCACCAGTGGCCCGACAGGTAGCACAGATACGCAGTATTTT. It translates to CATSGPTGSTDTQYF.

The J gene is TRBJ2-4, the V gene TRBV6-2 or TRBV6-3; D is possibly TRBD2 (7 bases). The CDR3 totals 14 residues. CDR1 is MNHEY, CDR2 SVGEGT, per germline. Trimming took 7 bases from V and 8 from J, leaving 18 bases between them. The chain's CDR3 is CASTQTGAGDIQYF. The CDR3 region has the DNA TGTGCCAGCACCCAGACGGGGGCGGGAGACATTCAGTACTTC.

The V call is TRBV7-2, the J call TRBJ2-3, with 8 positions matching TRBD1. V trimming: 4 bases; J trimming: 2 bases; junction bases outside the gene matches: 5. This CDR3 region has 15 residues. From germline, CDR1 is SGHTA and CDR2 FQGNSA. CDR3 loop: CASSSRDRTTDTQYF. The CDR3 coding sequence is TGTGCCAGCAGCTCCCGGGACAGGACCACAGATACGCAGTATTTT. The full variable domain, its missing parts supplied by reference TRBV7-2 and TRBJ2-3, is GAGVSQSPSNKVTEKGKDVELRCDPISGHTALYWYRQSLGQGLEFLIYFQGNSAPDKSGLPSDRFSAERTGGSVSTLTIQRTQQEDSAVYLCASSSRDRTTDTQYFGPGTRLTVL.

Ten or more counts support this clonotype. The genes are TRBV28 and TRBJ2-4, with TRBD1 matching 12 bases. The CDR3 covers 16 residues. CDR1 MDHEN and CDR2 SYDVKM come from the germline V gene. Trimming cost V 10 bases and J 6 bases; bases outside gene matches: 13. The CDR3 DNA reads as TGTGCCATCACGAGCCCGGGACAGGGGGCGGGAAACATTCAGTACTTC. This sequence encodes CAITSPGQGAGNIQYF.

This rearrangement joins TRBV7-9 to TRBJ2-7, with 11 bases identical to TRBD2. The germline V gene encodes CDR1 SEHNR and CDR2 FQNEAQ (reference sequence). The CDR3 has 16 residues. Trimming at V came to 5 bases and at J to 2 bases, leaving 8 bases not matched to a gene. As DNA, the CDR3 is TGTGCCAGCAGCGGGACCCTAGCGGGGGGAGCCTACGAGCAGTACTTC. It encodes CASSGTLAGGAYEQYF.

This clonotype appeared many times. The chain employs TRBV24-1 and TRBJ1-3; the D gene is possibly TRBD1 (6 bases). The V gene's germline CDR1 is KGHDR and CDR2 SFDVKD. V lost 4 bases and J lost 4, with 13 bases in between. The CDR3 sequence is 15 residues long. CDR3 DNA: TGTGCCACCAGTGACCCAACAGGGACCGGAAACACCATATATTTT. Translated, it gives CATSDPTGTGNTIYF.

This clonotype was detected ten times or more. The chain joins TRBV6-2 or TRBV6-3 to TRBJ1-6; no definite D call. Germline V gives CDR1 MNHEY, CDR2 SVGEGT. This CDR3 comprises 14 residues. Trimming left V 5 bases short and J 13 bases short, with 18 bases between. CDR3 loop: CASSVILGVNPLHF. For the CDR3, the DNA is TGTGCCAGCAGTGTAATCCTCGGAGTGAACCCCCTCCACTTT.

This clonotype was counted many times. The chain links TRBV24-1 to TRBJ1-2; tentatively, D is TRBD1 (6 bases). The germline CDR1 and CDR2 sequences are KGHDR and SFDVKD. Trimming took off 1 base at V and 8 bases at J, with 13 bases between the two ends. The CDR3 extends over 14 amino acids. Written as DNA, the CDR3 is TGTGCCACCAGTGATTTTGGGGGCTTGGGAGGCTACACCTTC. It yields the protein CATSDFGGLGGYTF.

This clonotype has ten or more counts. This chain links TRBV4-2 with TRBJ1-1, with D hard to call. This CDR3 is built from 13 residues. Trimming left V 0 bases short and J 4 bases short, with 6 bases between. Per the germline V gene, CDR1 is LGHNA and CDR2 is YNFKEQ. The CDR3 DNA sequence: TGTGCCAGCAGCCAAGAATACACCACTGAAGCTTTCTTT. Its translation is CASSQEYTTEAFF.

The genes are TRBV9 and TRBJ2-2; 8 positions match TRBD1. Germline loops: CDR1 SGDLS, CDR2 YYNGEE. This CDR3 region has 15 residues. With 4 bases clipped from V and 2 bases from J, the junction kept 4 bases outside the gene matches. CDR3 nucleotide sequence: TGTGCCAGCAGCCCGCAGGGGGCCAACACCGGGGAGCTGTTTTTT. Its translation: CASSPQGANTGELFF.

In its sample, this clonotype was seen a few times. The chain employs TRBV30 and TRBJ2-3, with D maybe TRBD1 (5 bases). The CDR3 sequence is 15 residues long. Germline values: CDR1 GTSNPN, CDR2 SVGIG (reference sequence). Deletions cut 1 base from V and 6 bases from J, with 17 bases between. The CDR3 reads CAWSEETVLTDTQYF. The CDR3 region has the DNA TGTGCCTGGAGTGAGGAGACAGTCCTCACGGATACGCAGTATTTT. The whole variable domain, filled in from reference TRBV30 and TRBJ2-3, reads SQTIHQWPATLVQPVGSPLSLECTVEGTSNPNLYWYRQAAGRGLQLLFYSVGIGQISSEVPQNLSASRPQDRQFILSSKKLLLSDSGFYLCAWSEETVLTDTQYFGPGTRLTVL.